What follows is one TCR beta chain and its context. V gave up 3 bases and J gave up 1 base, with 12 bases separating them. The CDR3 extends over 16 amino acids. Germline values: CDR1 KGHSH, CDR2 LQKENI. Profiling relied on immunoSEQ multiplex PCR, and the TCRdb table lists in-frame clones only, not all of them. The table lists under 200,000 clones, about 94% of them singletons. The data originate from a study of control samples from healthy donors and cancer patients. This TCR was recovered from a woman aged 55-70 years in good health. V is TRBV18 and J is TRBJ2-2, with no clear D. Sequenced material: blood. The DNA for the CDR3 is TGTGCCAGCTCACCGATTGAGCTAGAGAACACCGGGGAGCTGTTTTTT. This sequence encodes CASSPIELENTGELFF.